The TCR beta chain under discussion was sequenced for a study of human CD8 memory T cell subsets. Sequencing libraries of TCR beta were made by UMI-labeled 5' RACE. TCRdb reprocessed the 5' RACE reads, keeping one entry per CDR3 protein, no DNA. The record lists several thousand distinct CDR3 sequences, of which the ten most abundant hold less than 30%. The germline V gene encodes CDR1 KGHSH and CDR2 LQKENI. This CDR3 is built from 13 residues. The chain couples TRBV18 to TRBJ1-4; TCRdb returns TRBD1, unconfirmable since there is no DNA. The sequencing input was CD8+ T cells from PBMCs. This TCR derives from a human donor in good health. The CDR3 protein is CASSPDSTEKLFF.